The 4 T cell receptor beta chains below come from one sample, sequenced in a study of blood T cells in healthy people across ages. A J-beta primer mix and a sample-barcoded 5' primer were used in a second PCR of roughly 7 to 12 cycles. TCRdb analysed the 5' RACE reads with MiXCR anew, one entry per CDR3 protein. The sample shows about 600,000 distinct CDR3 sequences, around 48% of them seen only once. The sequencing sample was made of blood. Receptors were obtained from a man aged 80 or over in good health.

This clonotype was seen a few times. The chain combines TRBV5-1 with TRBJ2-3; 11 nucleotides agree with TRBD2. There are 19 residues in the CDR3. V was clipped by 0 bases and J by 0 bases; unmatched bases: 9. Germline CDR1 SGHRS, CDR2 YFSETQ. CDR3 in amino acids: CASSLAGGTSGTSTDTQYF. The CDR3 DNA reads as TGCGCCAGCAGCTTGGCTGGGGGGACTAGCGGCACTAGCACAGATACGCAGTATTTT.

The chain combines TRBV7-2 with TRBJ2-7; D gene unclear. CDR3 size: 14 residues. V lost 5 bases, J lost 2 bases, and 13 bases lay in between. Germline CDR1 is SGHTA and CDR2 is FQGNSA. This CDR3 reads CASSQDPSTYEQYF. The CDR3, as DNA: TGTGCCAGCAGCCAGGACCCATCTACCTACGAGCAGTACTTC.

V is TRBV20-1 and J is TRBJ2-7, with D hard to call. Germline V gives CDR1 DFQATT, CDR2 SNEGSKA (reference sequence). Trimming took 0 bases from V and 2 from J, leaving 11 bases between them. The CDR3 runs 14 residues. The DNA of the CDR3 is TGCAGTGCTAGAGATGCAACGGCGACCTACGAGCAGTACTTC. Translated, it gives CSARDATATYEQYF.

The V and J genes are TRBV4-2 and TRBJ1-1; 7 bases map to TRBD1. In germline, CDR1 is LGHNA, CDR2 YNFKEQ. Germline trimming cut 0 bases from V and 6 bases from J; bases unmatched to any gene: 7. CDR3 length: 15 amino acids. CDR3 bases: TGTGCCAGCAGCCAAGAAACTCAGGGGGTCTCTGAAGCTTTCTTT. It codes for CASSQETQGVSEAFF.